This T cell receptor (beta chain) was captured by sequencing in a study of OX40 agonist ivuxolimab in advanced cancers. Repertoires were generated with immunoSEQ multiplex PCR, while TCRdb's copy carries only in-frame clones and drops some. Among tens of thousands of clones listed, approximately 83% were seen once. The CDR3 is made up of 17 amino acids. Trimming took off 7 bases at V and 0 bases at J, with 19 bases between the two ends. CDR1 is SNHLY and CDR2 is FYNNEI in the germline V gene. The timepoints at which blood was sampled were baseline, cycle 4 day 1, and cycle 7 day 1. The sample holds a few counts of this clone.

The input for sequencing was CD4+ or CD8+ T cells sorted from blood, taken in a trial of the OX40 agonist ivuxolimab. The receptor was derived from an adult with an advanced solid tumor such as melanoma, head and neck, liver or kidney cancer. V usage is TRBV2 and J usage is TRBJ1-5, with D possibly TRBD1 on 6 matching bases. This chain's CDR3 is CASTRTWGAYSNQPQHF. For the CDR3, the DNA is TGTGCCAGCACCCGAACGTGGGGGGCCTATAGCAATCAGCCCCAGCATTTT.